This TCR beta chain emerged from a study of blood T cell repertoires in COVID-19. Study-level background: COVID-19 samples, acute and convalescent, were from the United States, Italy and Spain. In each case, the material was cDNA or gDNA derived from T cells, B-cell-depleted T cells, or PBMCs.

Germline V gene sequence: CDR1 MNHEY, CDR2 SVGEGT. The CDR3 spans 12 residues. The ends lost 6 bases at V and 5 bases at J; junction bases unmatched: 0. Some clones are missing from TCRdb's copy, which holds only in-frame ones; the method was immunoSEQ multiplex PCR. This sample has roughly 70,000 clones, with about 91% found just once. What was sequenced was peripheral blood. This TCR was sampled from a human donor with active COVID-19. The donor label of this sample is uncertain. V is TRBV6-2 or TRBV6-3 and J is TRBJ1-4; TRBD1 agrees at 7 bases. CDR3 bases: TGTGCCAGCAGCAGGGGGAATGAAAAACTGTTTTTT. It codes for CASSRGNEKLFF.